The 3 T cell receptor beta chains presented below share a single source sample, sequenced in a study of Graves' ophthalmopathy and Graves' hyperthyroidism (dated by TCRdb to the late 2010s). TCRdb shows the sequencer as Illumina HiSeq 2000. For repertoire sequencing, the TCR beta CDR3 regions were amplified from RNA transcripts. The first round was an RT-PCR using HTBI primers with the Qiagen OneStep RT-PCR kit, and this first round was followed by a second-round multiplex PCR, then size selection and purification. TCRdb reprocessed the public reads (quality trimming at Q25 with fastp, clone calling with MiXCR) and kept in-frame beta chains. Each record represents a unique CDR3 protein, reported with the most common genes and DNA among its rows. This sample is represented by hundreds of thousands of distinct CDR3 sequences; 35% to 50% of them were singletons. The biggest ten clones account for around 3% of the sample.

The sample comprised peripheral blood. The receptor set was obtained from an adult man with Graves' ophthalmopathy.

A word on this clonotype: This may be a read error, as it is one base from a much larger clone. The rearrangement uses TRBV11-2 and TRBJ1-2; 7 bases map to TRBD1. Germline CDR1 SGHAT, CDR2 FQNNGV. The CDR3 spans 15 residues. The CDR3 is CAGSLRRRTGHGYTF. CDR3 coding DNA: TGTGCCGGCAGCTTAAGAAGGAGGACAGGCCATGGCTACACCTTC.

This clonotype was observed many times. CDR3 DNA sequence: TGTGCCAGTAGTACGGACCAGATCGGGAAGACCCAGTACTTC. Its protein product is CASSTDQIGKTQYF. This chain joins TRBV19 and TRBJ2-5, with D possibly being TRBD2 (5 bases). The V end was cut by 4 bases, the J end by 6 bases, with 15 bases between. Germline V lookup: CDR1 LNHDA, CDR2 SQIVND (reference sequence). CDR3 size: 14 residues.

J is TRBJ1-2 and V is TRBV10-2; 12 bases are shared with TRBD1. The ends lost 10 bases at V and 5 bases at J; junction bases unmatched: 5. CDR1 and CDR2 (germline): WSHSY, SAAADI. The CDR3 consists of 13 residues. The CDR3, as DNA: TGCGCCACGGGACAGGGGGCGCGGTATGGCTACACCTTC. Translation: CATGQGARYGYTF.